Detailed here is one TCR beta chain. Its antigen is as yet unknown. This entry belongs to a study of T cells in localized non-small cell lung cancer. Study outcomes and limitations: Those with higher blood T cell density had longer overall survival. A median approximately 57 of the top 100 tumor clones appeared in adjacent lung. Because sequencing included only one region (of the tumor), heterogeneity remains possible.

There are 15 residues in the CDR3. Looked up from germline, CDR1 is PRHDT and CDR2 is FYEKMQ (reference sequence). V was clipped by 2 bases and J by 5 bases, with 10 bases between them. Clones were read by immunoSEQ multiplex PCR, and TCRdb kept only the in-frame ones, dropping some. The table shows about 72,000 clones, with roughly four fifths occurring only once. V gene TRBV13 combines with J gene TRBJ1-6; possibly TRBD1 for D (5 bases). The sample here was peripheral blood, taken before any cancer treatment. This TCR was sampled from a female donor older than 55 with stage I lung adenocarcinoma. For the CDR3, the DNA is TGTGCCAGCAGCTTAACGGGGGGGAATAATTCACCCCTCCACTTT. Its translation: CASSLTGGNNSPLHF. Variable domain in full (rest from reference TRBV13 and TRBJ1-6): AAGVIQSPRHLIKEKRETATLKCYPIPRHDTVYWYQQGPGQDPQFLISFYEKMQSDKGSIPDRFSAQQFSDYHSELNMSSLELGDSALYFCASSLTGGNNSPLHFGNGTRLTVT.